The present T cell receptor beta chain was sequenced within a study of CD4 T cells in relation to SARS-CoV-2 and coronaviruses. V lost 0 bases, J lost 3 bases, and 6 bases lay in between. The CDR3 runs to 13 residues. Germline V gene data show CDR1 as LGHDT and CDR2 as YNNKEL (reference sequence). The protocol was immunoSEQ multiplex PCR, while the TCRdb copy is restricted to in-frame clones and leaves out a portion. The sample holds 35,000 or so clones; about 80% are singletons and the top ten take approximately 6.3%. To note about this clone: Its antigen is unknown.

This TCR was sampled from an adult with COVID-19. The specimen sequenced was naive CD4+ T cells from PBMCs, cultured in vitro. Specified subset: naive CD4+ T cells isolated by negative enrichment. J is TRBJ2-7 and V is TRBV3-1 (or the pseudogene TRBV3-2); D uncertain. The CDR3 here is CASSQDSGYEQYF. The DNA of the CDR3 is TGTGCCAGCAGCCAAGATTCGGGCTACGAGCAGTACTTC.